Shown below are 26 T cell receptor beta chains from a single sample sequenced in a study of cytomegalovirus exposure and HLA in healthy donors. Clones were sequenced by immunoSEQ multiplex PCR, and TCRdb holds only the in-frame ones, with some missing. The sample has around 150,000 clones; approximately 86% are singletons. Sequencing used PBMCs. These receptor sequences come from a young man in good health and CMV-seropositive.

The chain has TRBV7-9 and TRBJ1-4; D gene unclear. Germline CDR1 SEHNR, CDR2 FQNEAQ (reference sequence). Trimming removed 5 bases at V and 3 bases at J, with 10 bases between. This CDR3 has 14 amino acids. In DNA form, the CDR3 reads TGTGCCAGCAGCGTCTCGGGTTCTAATGAAAAACTGTTTTTT. Translating gives CASSVSGSNEKLFF.

V usage is TRBV25-1 and J usage is TRBJ1-1, with a weak D call TRBD1 (6 bases). Looked up from germline, CDR1 is MGHDK and CDR2 is SYGVNS. The ends were cut back, 1 base at V and 1 base at J, with 10 bases in the middle. This CDR3 comprises 15 residues. CDR3 residues: CASSESQDRNTEAFF. The CDR3 DNA follows: TGTGCCAGCAGTGAATCACAGGACAGGAACACTGAAGCTTTCTTT.

The CDR3 DNA reads as TGCGCCAGCAGCCAAGCCCTTTGGACAGGGGGCGGCGAGCAGTACTTC. Its protein product is CASSQALWTGGGEQYF. This rearrangement joins TRBV4-1 to TRBJ2-7, with 11 nucleotides matching TRBD1. The CDR3 covers 16 residues. The trim removed 1 base at V and 6 bases at J, leaving 8 bases unmatched. Germline CDR1 MGHRA, CDR2 YSYEKL.

The chain combines TRBV5-1 with TRBJ2-1, with 8 bases matching TRBD2. Germline assignment: CDR1 SGHRS and CDR2 YFSETQ. The CDR3 loop spans 14 amino acids. Trimming cost V 4 bases and J 5 bases; bases outside gene matches: 5. The chain's CDR3 is CASSPWRGDNEQFF. The CDR3 DNA sequence: TGCGCCAGCAGCCCGTGGCGGGGGGACAATGAGCAGTTCTTC.

The chain combines TRBV5-6 with TRBJ2-5; 9 nucleotides match TRBD1. With V trimmed by 0 bases and J by 2 bases, 2 bases remained unmatched. Germline V gene data show CDR1 as SGHDT and CDR2 as YYEEEE. CDR3 length: 15 amino acids. The CDR3 bases are TGTGCCAGCAGCTTGGACAGGGGGCAACAAGAGACCCAGTACTTC. It encodes CASSLDRGQQETQYF.

A single count supports this clone. The rearrangement links TRBV5-1 to TRBJ2-1; 7 positions match TRBD1. The CDR3 contains 15 residues. V gave up 3 bases and J gave up 10 bases; unmatched junction bases: 13. The germline V gene has CDR1 SGHRS and CDR2 YFSETQ. CDR3 DNA sequence: TGCGCCAGCAGCTCTAACTACGGGACAGCCCCCGAGCAGTTCTTC. This codes for CASSSNYGTAPEQFF.

The chain employs TRBV10-3 and TRBJ2-3, with unresolved D. Germline V gives CDR1 ENHRY, CDR2 SYGVKD. V dropped 4 bases and J dropped 4 bases, with 3 bases sitting between them. This CDR3 has 11 residues. Here the CDR3 reads CAISVSDTQYF. CDR3 DNA sequence: TGTGCCATCAGTGTCTCAGATACGCAGTATTTT.

V is TRBV18 and J is TRBJ2-3; D remains ambiguous. The V and J ends lost 0 bases and 0 bases respectively, with 4 bases between them. The CDR3 extends over 14 amino acids. Germline CDR1 is KGHSH and CDR2 is LQKENI. The CDR3 sequence: CASSPPSSTDTQYF. The CDR3 nucleotides are TGTGCCAGCTCACCACCTAGCAGCACAGATACGCAGTATTTT.

This sequence joins TRBV5-1 and TRBJ1-2; D possibly corresponds to TRBD1 (6 bases). Germline values: CDR1 SGHRS, CDR2 YFSETQ. V was pared by 6 bases and J by 5 bases, with 23 bases between. This CDR3 is built from 16 residues. CDR3 DNA sequence: TGCGCCAGCACCCTGACAGGACTCCACCACGGTTATGGCTACACCTTC. It yields the protein CASTLTGLHHGYGYTF.

This chain joins TRBV7-2 and TRBJ2-5; 9 bases agree with TRBD2. V shed 4 bases and J 1 base; nucleotides not matched to a gene: 7. Germline CDR1 reads SGHTA; CDR2 reads FQGNSA. The CDR3 consists of 16 residues. The chain's CDR3 is CASSSLWRGGQETQYF. As DNA, the CDR3 is TGTGCCAGCAGCTCCCTCTGGCGGGGGGGCCAAGAGACCCAGTACTTC.

The chain joins TRBV6-6 to TRBJ2-7; 8 positions match TRBD2. The CDR3 spans 13 residues. CDR1 and CDR2 (germline): MNHNY, SVGAGI (reference sequence). Losses at the gene ends were 2 bases for V and 5 bases for J; bases not matched to a gene: 2. The DNA of the CDR3 is TGTGCCAGCAGTTACACGGGACTAGACGAGCAGTACTTC. Translation: CASSYTGLDEQYF.

The chain joins TRBV7-8 to TRBJ1-2; perhaps TRBD1 as D (5 bases). Germline-derived CDR1 and CDR2 are SGHVS and FQNEAQ. CDR3 size: 15 residues. V was clipped by 1 base and J by 6 bases, with 15 bases between them. The CDR3 nucleotides read TGTGCCAGCAGCTTAGAGGGACTGCCTGGGAATGGCTACACCTTC. It specifies CASSLEGLPGNGYTF.

This chain links TRBV7-6 with TRBJ2-5; weak D call: TRBD1 (5 bases). V was clipped by 2 bases and J by 4 bases, with 20 bases between them. This CDR3 spans 17 amino acids. Germline V gene lookup returns CDR1 SGHVS and CDR2 FNYEAQ. The DNA of the CDR3 is TGTGCCAGCAGCTTAAGAGAAGGGGCATCTTGGGGAGAGACCCAGTACTTC. It specifies CASSLREGASWGETQYF.

This clone appeared a few times. The chain has TRBV29-1 and TRBJ1-1; D remains unclear. CDR1 and CDR2 from the germline V gene are SQVTM and ANQGSEA. CDR3 length equals 10 residues. V was clipped by 6 bases and J by 7 bases, with 9 bases between them. CDR3 sequence reads: CSVQTVEAFF. The CDR3 DNA reads as TGCAGCGTCCAAACAGTTGAAGCTTTCTTT. Looking up the rest from reference TRBV29-1 and TRBJ1-1 gives the full variable domain: SAVISQKPSRDICQRGTSLTIQCQVDSQVTMMFWYRQQPGQSLTLIATANQGSEATYESGFVIDKFPISRPNLTFSTLTVSNMSPEDSSIYLCSVQTVEAFFGQGTRLTVV.

V and J are TRBV19 and TRBJ2-7; 16 positions match TRBD2. J gave up 2 bases and V 10 bases, and 8 bases lay outside the gene matches. This CDR3 is built from 16 residues. The germline gives CDR1 LNHDA, CDR2 SQIVND (reference sequence). The CDR3 region has the DNA TGTGCCACCCAGGGGACTAGCGGGGGGGCGGCCTACGAGCAGTACTTC. This encodes CATQGTSGGAAYEQYF. The entire variable domain, with the rest obtained from reference TRBV19 and TRBJ2-7, is as follows: DGGITQSPKYLFRKEGQNVTLSCEQNLNHDAMYWYRQDPGQGLRLIYYSQIVNDFQKGDIAEGYSVSREKKESFPLTVTSAQKNPTAFYLCATQGTSGGAAYEQYFGPGTRLTVT.

This chain links TRBV25-1 with TRBJ2-5; 7 nucleotides align to TRBD2. The junction had 8 bases not matched to a gene; V was cut back by 3 bases and J by 4 bases. The CDR3 runs to 15 residues. CDR1 MGHDK and CDR2 SYGVNS come from the germline V gene. The CDR3 nucleotides are TGTGCCAGCAGTGATCCGAGACTAGCTGGAGAGACCCAGTACTTC. Translation gives CASSDPRLAGETQYF.

The chain couples TRBV19 to TRBJ1-5; possible D gene TRBD1, 6 bases. CDR3 length equals 15 residues. The V gene's germline CDR1 is LNHDA and CDR2 SQIVND (reference sequence). V was cut by 6 bases and J by 5 bases, with 17 bases left in between. DNA for the CDR3: TGTGCCAGTAGGGGCCGGGGGGGCCCCTATCAGCCCCAGCATTTT. It codes for CASRGRGGPYQPQHF.

This clone occurred a few times. The chain couples TRBV7-2 to TRBJ1-1; 8 bases are a match to TRBD1. CDR3 length: 15 residues. Per the germline V gene, CDR1 is SGHTA and CDR2 is FQGNSA. The V and J ends lost 4 bases and 1 base, in that order; junction bases with no gene match: 5. The CDR3 DNA reads TGTGCCAGCAGCTCGGACAGGGCGGCGAACACTGAAGCTTTCTTT. Protein sequence: CASSSDRAANTEAFF.

The rearrangement links TRBV5-4 to TRBJ2-3; tentatively, D is TRBD2 (6 bases). Trimming cost V 0 bases and J 0 bases, with 14 bases left between them. Per the germline V gene, CDR1 is SGHNT and CDR2 is YYREEE (reference sequence). CDR3 length: 17 amino acids. CDR3 region: CASSLGRGLRSTDTQYF. In DNA, the CDR3 is TGTGCCAGCAGCTTGGGGCGTGGACTAAGAAGCACAGATACGCAGTATTTT.

The chain couples TRBV10-1 to TRBJ1-6, with D possibly TRBD1 on 6 matching bases. Trimming took 3 bases from V and 9 from J, leaving 12 bases between them. Germline CDR1 is WNHNN and CDR2 is SYGVQD (reference sequence). This CDR3 contains 14 residues. The DNA of the CDR3 is TGCGCCAGCAGTGAAGGGGAGGGGGGTTCACCCCTCCACTTT. It codes for CASSEGEGGSPLHF.

This clone was found once. This chain uses TRBV12-5 with TRBJ2-5, with D hard to call. V dropped 6 bases and J dropped 2 bases, with 4 bases sitting between them. This CDR3 comprises 11 residues. Looked up from germline, CDR1 is LGHNT and CDR2 is FRNRAP. CDR3 nucleotide sequence: TGTGCTAGTGGCCTGCAAGAGACCCAGTACTTC. It codes for CASGLQETQYF.

This clone has just a few counts. The V call is TRBV11-3, the J call TRBJ2-2; a weak D match, TRBD1 (5 bases). The CDR3 is made up of 13 amino acids. CDR1 SGHNT and CDR2 YENEEA come from the germline V gene. Trimming cost V 6 bases and J 7 bases, with 12 bases left between them. The CDR3 nucleotides are TGTGCCAGCAGATACCAGGGCGGCGGGGAGCTGTTTTTT. This sequence encodes CASRYQGGGELFF.

This chain links TRBV4-1 with TRBJ1-4; perhaps TRBD1 as D (5 bases). Looked up from germline, CDR1 is MGHRA and CDR2 is YSYEKL. V was trimmed by 0 bases and J by 4 bases, leaving 9 bases between them. CDR3 length equals 15 residues. This chain's CDR3 is CASSQDRGYNEKLFF. The CDR3 nucleotides read TGCGCCAGCAGCCAAGATCGGGGGTATAATGAAAAACTGTTTTTT.

This chain connects TRBV7-2 to TRBJ1-3, with 7 bases fitting TRBD1. The CDR3 runs to 15 residues. CDR1 is SGHTA and CDR2 is FQGNSA in the germline V gene. The V segment lost 4 bases and the J segment 4 bases; nucleotides outside the gene matches: 7. CDR3 loop: CASSSDRVAGNTIYF. The CDR3 DNA sequence: TGTGCCAGCAGCTCAGACAGGGTAGCCGGAAACACCATATATTTT.

The table lists this clone with a count of one. V usage is TRBV15 and J usage is TRBJ2-7, with 11 bases matching TRBD2. V trimming: 1 base; J trimming: 3 bases; junction bases outside the gene matches: 8. CDR3 size: 17 residues. CDR1 LNHNV and CDR2 YYDKDF come from the germline V gene (reference sequence). This CDR3 reads CATSRAIAGGKNYEQYF. DNA for the CDR3: TGTGCCACCAGCAGAGCGATAGCGGGGGGGAAGAACTACGAGCAGTACTTC.

The J gene is TRBJ2-5, the V gene TRBV7-8; 7 bases line up with TRBD2. There are 14 residues in the CDR3. Germline V CDR1 and CDR2: SGHVS, FQNEAQ. Trimming at V came to 8 bases and at J to 1 base, leaving 7 bases not matched to a gene. CDR3 sequence reads: CASYQTSSQETQYF. The CDR3 DNA reads as TGTGCCAGCTACCAGACTAGCTCCCAAGAGACCCAGTACTTC.